The 9 T cell receptor beta chains presented below share a single source sample, sequenced in a study of T cell changes during pregnancy in multiple sclerosis (dated by TCRdb to the late 2010s). Receptors were amplified or captured by the immunoSEQ multiplex PCR assay. TCRdb provides this immuneACCESS table in a form limited to in-frame rearrangements. Some clones are lacking; in checked studies, under half of them reflect an unresolved V gene, and why the rest are absent is not known. The sample contains 25,000 to 35,000 clones, more than 75% of them found a single time. Together, the top ten hold 0.44% of the sample. The sequencing here drew on CD4+ T cells from peripheral blood mononuclear cells, taken in the second trimester of pregnancy. The receptor set was obtained from a female donor in good health, enrolled as a control in a pregnancy study.

The V and J genes are TRBV10-3 and TRBJ2-1, with 8 bases fitting TRBD2. The CDR3 is 15 residues long. CDR1 and CDR2 (germline): ENHRY, SYGVKD. The V and J ends lost 2 bases and 10 bases, in that order; junction bases with no gene match: 10. This chain's CDR3 is CAISERGGENSEQFF. The CDR3 DNA reads TGTGCCATCAGTGAGCGGGGGGGCGAGAACAGCGAGCAGTTCTTC.

The chain couples TRBV7-2 to TRBJ1-1; possible D gene TRBD1, 6 bases. With 2 bases removed from V and 5 bases from J, the gap between germline ends came to 21 bases. CDR3 length: 17 residues. CDR1 SGHTA and CDR2 FQGNSA come from the germline V gene. In nucleotides, the CDR3 is TGTGCCAGCAGCTTACTGGGTTCGGGGGGGGCTGTTACTGAAGCTTTCTTT. As protein: CASSLLGSGGAVTEAFF.

The V gene is TRBV11-3, the J gene TRBJ2-1; D may be TRBD2 (6 bases). The CDR3 covers 14 residues. Germline assignment: CDR1 SGHNT and CDR2 YENEEA. The V and J ends lost 1 base and 4 bases respectively, with 8 bases between them. The CDR3: CASSLAGEYNEQFF. CDR3 sequence (DNA): TGTGCCAGCAGCTTAGCGGGAGAGTACAATGAGCAGTTCTTC.

The V gene is TRBV19, the J gene TRBJ1-2; the D is unclear. This CDR3 region has 13 residues. The germline gives CDR1 LNHDA, CDR2 SQIVND (reference sequence). Trimming took 9 bases from V and 5 from J, leaving 16 bases between them. CDR3 residues: CASTLNWAYGYTF. As DNA, the CDR3 is TGTGCCAGCACTCTTAATTGGGCATATGGCTACACCTTC.

The rearrangement links TRBV28 to TRBJ2-5; perhaps TRBD1 as D (5 bases). From germline, CDR1 is MDHEN and CDR2 SYDVKM. V was clipped by 6 bases and J by 5 bases, with 7 bases between them. This CDR3 spans 11 amino acids. CDR3 sequence (DNA): TGTGCCAGCAGGGGGCTGGAGACCCAGTACTTC. Translating it yields CASRGLETQYF. Supplemented by reference TRBV28 and TRBJ2-5, the full variable domain reads DVKVTQSSRYLVKRTGEKVFLECVQDMDHENMFWYRQDPGLGLRLIYFSYDVKMKEKGDIPEGYSVSREKKERFSLILESASTNQTSMYLCASRGLETQYFGPGTRLLVL.

J is TRBJ1-1 and V is TRBV6-5; 7 nucleotides agree with TRBD1. V was pared by 4 bases and J by 2 bases, with 4 bases of the junction left unmatched. Looked up from germline, CDR1 is MNHEY and CDR2 is SVGAGI. The CDR3 covers 14 residues. CDR3 loop: CASSSRTGNTEAFF. The CDR3 bases are TGTGCCAGCAGTTCTAGGACAGGTAACACTGAAGCTTTCTTT.

As DNA, the CDR3 is TGCGCCAGCAGCCCTCCAGACAGGGCTAACTATGGCTACACCTTC. As protein: CASSPPDRANYGYTF. The chain has TRBV4-1 and TRBJ1-2; 7 nucleotides agree with TRBD1. The germline V gene encodes CDR1 MGHRA and CDR2 YSYEKL. This CDR3 has 15 residues. The junction had 5 bases not matched to a gene; V was cut back by 4 bases and J by 0 bases.

V and J are TRBV7-2 and TRBJ2-2, with 7 bases lining up with TRBD2. J gave up 2 bases and V 4 bases, and 4 bases lay outside the gene matches. CDR3 length: 15 amino acids. Germline V gene lookup returns CDR1 SGHTA and CDR2 FQGNSA. The CDR3 is CASSWGGTNTGELFF. Here the CDR3 DNA reads TGTGCCAGCAGCTGGGGGGGGACCAACACCGGGGAGCTGTTTTTT.

The chain joins TRBV5-1 to TRBJ2-7, with D possibly TRBD2 on 7 matching bases. There are 15 residues in the CDR3. Per the germline V gene, CDR1 is SGHRS and CDR2 is YFSETQ. V was clipped by 0 bases and J by 2 bases, with 12 bases between them. CDR3 nucleotides: TGCGCCAGCAGCTTGGCGGCGGGGGCGGCCTACGAGCAGTACTTC. Translating gives CASSLAAGAAYEQYF.